These T cell receptor beta chains were read from a single sample in a study of T cell responses to AZD1222 COVID-19 vaccine. Libraries were prepared by immunoSEQ multiplex PCR; TCRdb keeps only in-frame clonotypes and omits some of them. The sample has about 130,000 clones; about 94% are singletons. Sample: peripheral blood, taken on day 0 of AZD1222 vaccination. All receptors come from an adult in good health. The CDR3 runs from the conserved cysteine through the conserved F or W. Each record gives: CDR3 length, J gene, clone size, V gene, D gene, CDR3 protein, CDR3 DNA. The D gene is left open where the match is weak. Part of the rows lack a size; the others show once, few, many or a class for expanded clones.

14 | TRBJ1-2 | . | TRBV25-1 | . | CASSRAGPGYGYTF | TGTGCCAGCAGTCGGGCGGGGCCAGGCTATGGCTACACCTTC
14 | TRBJ2-7 | . | TRBV7-2 | . | CASSLEGRNYEQYF | TGTGCCAGCAGCTTAGAGGGCCGGAACTACGAGCAGTACTTC
13 | TRBJ1-5 | . | TRBV12-3/TRBV12-4 | . | CASSATGNQPQHF | TGTGCCAGCAGTGCAACGGGTAATCAGCCCCAGCATTTT
14 | TRBJ2-5 | . | TRBV4-1 | TRBD1 | CASSPGQGQETQYF | TGCGCCAGCAGCCCAGGACAGGGCCAAGAGACCCAGTACTTC
14 | TRBJ1-2 | . | TRBV4-1 | . | CASSRAGAVYGYTF | TGCGCCAGCAGCAGGGCGGGGGCGGTCTATGGCTACACCTTC
17 | TRBJ1-5 | . | TRBV18 | TRBD1 | CASSSNSGTDSNQPQHF | TGTGCCAGCTCATCGAATTCCGGGACAGATAGCAATCAGCCCCAGCATTTT
13 | TRBJ1-1 | once | TRBV12-3/TRBV12-4 | . | CASSPALGAEAFF | TGTGCCAGCAGCCCAGCATTGGGGGCTGAAGCTTTCTTT
13 | TRBJ1-5 | . | TRBV30 | . | CAWSKGRVDPQHF | TGTGCCTGGAGCAAAGGCAGGGTGGATCCCCAGCATTTT
13 | TRBJ1-2 | . | TRBV2 | . | CASSADRDYGYTF | TGTGCCAGCAGTGCCGACCGGGACTATGGCTACACCTTC
15 | TRBJ1-1 | . | TRBV4-1 | . | CASSQEPGAGTEAFF | TGCGCCAGCAGCCAAGAGCCGGGGGCGGGCACTGAAGCTTTCTTT
15 | TRBJ2-1 | . | TRBV7-2 | TRBD2 | CASSGTGTNNNEQFF | TGTGCCAGCAGCGGTACCGGGACTAACAACAATGAGCAGTTCTTC
14 | TRBJ1-1 | . | TRBV19 | . | CASSPWKARSEAFF | TGTGCCAGTAGTCCGTGGAAGGCCCGTAGTGAAGCTTTCTTT
11 | TRBJ2-1 | . | TRBV4-1 | . | CASSQYNEQFF | TGCGCCAGCAGCCAGTACAATGAGCAGTTCTTC
16 | TRBJ1-2 | . | TRBV7-9 | . | CASSFTNRDAVYGYTF | TGTGCCAGCAGCTTCACCAACCGGGACGCAGTCTATGGCTACACCTTC
15 | TRBJ1-5 | . | TRBV30 | TRBD1 | CAWRRTGPGNQPQHF | TGTGCCTGGAGACGGACAGGGCCGGGCAATCAGCCCCAGCATTTT
11 | TRBJ2-1 | . | TRBV29-1 | . | CSAQGSWEQFF | TGCAGCGCTCAGGGGTCATGGGAGCAGTTCTTC
13 | TRBJ2-7 | . | TRBV19 | . | CASSIGRYYEQYF | TGTGCCAGTAGTATCGGACGGTATTACGAGCAGTACTTC
13 | TRBJ2-1 | . | TRBV2 | . | CASSGGLNNEQFF | TGTGCCAGCAGTGGAGGGCTAAATAATGAGCAGTTCTTC
14 | TRBJ1-1 | . | TRBV11-2 | . | CASSHDVMNTEAFF | TGTGCCAGCAGCCACGACGTTATGAACACTGAAGCTTTCTTT
10 | TRBJ2-1 | . | TRBV29-1 | . | CSVGFYEQFF | TGCAGCGTTGGATTCTATGAGCAGTTCTTC
16 | TRBJ2-2 | once | TRBV18 | . | CASSPPGGHNTGELFF | TGTGCCAGCTCACCCCCAGGAGGACACAACACCGGGGAGCTGTTTTTT
12 | TRBJ1-2 | once | TRBV7-9 | . | CASSSTGFGYTF | TGTGCCAGCAGCTCAACAGGGTTCGGCTACACCTTC
18 | TRBJ1-1 | . | TRBV30 | TRBD1 | CAWSGLTLRTGRNTEAFF | TGTGCCTGGAGTGGACTCACACTCAGGACAGGGCGTAACACTGAAGCTTTCTTT